The entry that follows covers one T cell receptor (beta chain) sequence. Trimming removed 4 bases from V and 5 bases from J; junction bases left unmatched: 11. The CDR3 is 15 amino acids. CDR1 and CDR2 from the germline V gene are SGDLS and YYNGEE. These data belong to a study of tumor-infiltrating lymphocytes in primary liver carcinoma. Background on the study: Spanning 4.2 to 10 cm, the tumors were T1-T3 N0M0.

The tissue used was unsorted bulk material of roughly 17-33 mg. RNA and DNA were co-extracted from it with the AllPrep DNA/RNA mini kit. Constant-region priming of 500 ng total RNA yielded TCR beta cDNA. ARM-PCR was slightly modified, and three nested multiplex PCR rounds with it gave rise to the TCR beta libraries. For 10 cycles apiece, the opening two PCR rounds ran with TRBV1-TRBV30 forward primers and a C-beta reverse primer. MiXCR, run by TCRdb on the multiplex PCR reads, gives a single entry per CDR3 protein. Here the sample spans about 92,000 distinct CDR3 sequences, roughly 70% being singletons.

The sequencing sample was made of tumor-adjacent normal liver tissue. This TCR came from a middle-aged man with primary liver carcinoma and hepatitis B virus infection. This chain links TRBV9 with TRBJ2-5; 7 bases match TRBD1. The CDR3 nucleotides read TGTGCCAGCAGCTCTGTAGGGGGCAGTCCGGAGACCCAGTACTTC. Translating gives CASSSVGGSPETQYF.